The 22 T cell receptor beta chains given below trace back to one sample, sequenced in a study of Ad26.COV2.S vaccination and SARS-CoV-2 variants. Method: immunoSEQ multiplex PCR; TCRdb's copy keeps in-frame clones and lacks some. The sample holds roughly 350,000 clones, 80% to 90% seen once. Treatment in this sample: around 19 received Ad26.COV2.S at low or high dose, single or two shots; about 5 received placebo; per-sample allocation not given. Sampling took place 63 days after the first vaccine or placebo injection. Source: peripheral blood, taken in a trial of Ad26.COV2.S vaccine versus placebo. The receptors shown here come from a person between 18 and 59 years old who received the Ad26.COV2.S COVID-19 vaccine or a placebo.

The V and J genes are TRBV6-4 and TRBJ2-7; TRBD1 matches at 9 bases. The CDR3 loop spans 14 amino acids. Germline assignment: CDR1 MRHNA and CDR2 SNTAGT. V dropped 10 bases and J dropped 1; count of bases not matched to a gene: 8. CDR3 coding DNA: TGTGCCACCTCCCGGGACAGGGCTTCCTACGAGCAGTACTTC. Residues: CATSRDRASYEQYF.

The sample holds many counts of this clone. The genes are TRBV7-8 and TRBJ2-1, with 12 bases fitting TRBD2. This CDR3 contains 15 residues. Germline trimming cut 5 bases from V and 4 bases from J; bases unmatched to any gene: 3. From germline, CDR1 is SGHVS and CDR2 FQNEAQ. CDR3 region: CASSRLAGDYNEQFF. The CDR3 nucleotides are TGTGCCAGCAGCCGACTAGCGGGAGATTACAATGAGCAGTTCTTC.

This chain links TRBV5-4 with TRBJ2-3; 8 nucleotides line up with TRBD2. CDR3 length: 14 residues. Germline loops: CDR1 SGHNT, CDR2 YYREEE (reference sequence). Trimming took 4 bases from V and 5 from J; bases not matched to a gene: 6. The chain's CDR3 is CASSPSGLRDTQYF. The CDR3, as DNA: TGTGCCAGCAGCCCTAGCGGGTTGAGAGATACGCAGTATTTT.

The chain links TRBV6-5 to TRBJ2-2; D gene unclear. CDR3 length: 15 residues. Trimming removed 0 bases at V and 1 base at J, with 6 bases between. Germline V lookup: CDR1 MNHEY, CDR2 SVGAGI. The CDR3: CASSYSSLNTGELFF. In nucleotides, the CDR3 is TGTGCCAGCAGTTACTCGAGCCTGAACACCGGGGAGCTGTTTTTT.

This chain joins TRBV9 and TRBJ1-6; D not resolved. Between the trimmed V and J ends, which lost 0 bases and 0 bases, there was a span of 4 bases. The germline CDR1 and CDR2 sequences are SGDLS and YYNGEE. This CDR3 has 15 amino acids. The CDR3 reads CASSVESSYNSPLHF. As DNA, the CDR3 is TGTGCCAGCAGCGTAGAGAGCTCCTATAATTCACCCCTCCACTTT.

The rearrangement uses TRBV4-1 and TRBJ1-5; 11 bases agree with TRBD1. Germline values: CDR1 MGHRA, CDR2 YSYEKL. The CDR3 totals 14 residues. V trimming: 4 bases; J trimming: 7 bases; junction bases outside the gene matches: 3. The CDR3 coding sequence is TGCGCCAGCAGCCCGGGACAGGGGGAACAGCCCCAGCATTTT. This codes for CASSPGQGEQPQHF.

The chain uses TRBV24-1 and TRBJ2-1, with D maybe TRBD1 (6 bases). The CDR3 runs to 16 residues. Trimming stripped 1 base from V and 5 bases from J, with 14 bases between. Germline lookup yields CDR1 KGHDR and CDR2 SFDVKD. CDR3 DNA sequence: TGTGCCACCAGTGATTTAAGGGGGTCTGTGAACAATGAGCAGTTCTTC. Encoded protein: CATSDLRGSVNNEQFF.

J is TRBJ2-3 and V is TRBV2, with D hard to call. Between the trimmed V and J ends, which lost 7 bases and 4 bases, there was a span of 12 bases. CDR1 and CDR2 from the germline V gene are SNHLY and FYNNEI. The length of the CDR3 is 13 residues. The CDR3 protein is CASNSHSADTQYF. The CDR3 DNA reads TGTGCCAGCAACAGCCATTCTGCAGATACGCAGTATTTT.

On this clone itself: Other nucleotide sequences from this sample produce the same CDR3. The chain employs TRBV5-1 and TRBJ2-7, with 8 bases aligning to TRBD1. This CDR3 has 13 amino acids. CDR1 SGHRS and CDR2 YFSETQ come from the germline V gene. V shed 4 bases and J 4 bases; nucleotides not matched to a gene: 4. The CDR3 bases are TGCGCCAGCAGCCCGCAGGGGGCTTACGAGCAGTACTTC. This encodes CASSPQGAYEQYF.

The CDR3: CASSIAYEQYF. DNA for the CDR3: TGTGCCAGCAGTATAGCCTACGAGCAGTACTTC. V gene TRBV6-2 or TRBV6-3 combines with J gene TRBJ2-7; unclear D gene. CDR3 length: 11 residues. V shed 5 bases and J shed 2 bases, with 4 bases lying between them. CDR1 and CDR2 (germline): MNHEY, SVGEGT.

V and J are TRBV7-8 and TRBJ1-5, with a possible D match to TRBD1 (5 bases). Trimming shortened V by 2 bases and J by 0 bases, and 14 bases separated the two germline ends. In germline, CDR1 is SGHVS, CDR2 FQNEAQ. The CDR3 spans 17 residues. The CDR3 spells CASSLNLGPYSNQPQHF. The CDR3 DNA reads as TGTGCCAGCAGCTTAAACTTGGGACCCTATAGCAATCAGCCCCAGCATTTT.

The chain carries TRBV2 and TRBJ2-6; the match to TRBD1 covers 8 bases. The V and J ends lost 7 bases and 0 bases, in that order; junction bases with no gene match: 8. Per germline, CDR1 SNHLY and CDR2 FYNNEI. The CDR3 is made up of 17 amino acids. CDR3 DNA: TGTGCCAGCAAGACGGGACAGGCCCCCTCTGGGGCCAACGTCCTGACTTTC. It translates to CASKTGQAPSGANVLTF.

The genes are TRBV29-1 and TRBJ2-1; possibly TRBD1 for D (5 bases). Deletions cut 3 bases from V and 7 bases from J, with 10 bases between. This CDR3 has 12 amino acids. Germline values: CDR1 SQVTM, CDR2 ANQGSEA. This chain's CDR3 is CSVDPHRNEQFF. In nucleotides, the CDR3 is TGCAGCGTTGACCCTCACAGGAATGAGCAGTTCTTC.

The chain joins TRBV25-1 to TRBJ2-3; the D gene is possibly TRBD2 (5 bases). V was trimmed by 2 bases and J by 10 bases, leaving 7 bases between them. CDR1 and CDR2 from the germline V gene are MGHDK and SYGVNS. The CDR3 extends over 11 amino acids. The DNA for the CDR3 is TGTGCCAGCAGTGAAGAGGGAGCGCAGTATTTT. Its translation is CASSEEGAQYF.

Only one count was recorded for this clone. DNA for the CDR3: TGTGCCAGCAGCTATGACAGATTAGAGACCCAGTACTTC. This sequence encodes CASSYDRLETQYF. This chain joins TRBV6-5 and TRBJ2-5; possibly TRBD1 for D (5 bases). Trimming removed 6 bases at V and 4 bases at J, with 12 bases between. In germline, CDR1 is MNHEY, CDR2 SVGAGI. The CDR3 is made up of 13 amino acids.

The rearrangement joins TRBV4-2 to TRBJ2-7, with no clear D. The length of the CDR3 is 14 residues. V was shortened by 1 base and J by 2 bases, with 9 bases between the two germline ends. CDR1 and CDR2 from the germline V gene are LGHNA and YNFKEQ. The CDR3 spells CASSQGNNPYEQYF. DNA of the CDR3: TGTGCCAGCAGCCAAGGGAACAACCCCTACGAGCAGTACTTC.

The CDR3 DNA is TGTGCCACCCGCCCGATCGACGGGCGCCTAAACATTCAGTACTTC. As protein: CATRPIDGRLNIQYF. The chain joins TRBV19 to TRBJ2-4; D unclear. The CDR3 runs 15 residues. From germline, CDR1 is LNHDA and CDR2 SQIVND (reference sequence). The V end lost 10 bases, the J end lost 6 bases, and 22 bases lay between the germline ends.

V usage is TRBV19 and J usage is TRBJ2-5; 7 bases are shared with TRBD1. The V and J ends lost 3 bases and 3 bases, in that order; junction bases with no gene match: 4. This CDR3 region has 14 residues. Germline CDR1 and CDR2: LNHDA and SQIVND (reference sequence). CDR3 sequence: CASSMKGGKETQYF. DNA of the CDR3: TGTGCCAGTAGTATGAAAGGGGGCAAAGAGACCCAGTACTTC.

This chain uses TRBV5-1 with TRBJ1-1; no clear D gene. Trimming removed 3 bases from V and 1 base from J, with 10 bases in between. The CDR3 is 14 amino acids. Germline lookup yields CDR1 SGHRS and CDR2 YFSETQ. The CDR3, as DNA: TGCGCCAGCAGCTCAGAGCTCCGGAACACTGAAGCTTTCTTT. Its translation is CASSSELRNTEAFF.

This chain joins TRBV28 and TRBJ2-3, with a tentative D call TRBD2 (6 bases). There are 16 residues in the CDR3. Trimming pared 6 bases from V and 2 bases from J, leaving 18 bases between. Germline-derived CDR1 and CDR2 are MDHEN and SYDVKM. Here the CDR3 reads CASSSPAAGPTDTQYF. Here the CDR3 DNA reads TGTGCCAGCAGCTCCCCGGCGGCGGGGCCCACAGATACGCAGTATTTT.

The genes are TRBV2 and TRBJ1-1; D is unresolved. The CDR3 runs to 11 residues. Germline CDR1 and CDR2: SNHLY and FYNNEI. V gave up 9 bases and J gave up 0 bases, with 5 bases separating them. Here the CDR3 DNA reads TGTGCCAGGAAAATGAACACTGAAGCTTTCTTT. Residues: CARKMNTEAFF.

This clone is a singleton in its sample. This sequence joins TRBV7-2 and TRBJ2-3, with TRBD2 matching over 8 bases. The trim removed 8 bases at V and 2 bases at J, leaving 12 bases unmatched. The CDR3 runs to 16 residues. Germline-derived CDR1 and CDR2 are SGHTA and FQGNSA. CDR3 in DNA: TGTGCCAGCCGGAAGGGACTAGGGTTTACCACAGATACGCAGTATTTT. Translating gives CASRKGLGFTTDTQYF.